The clone carrying this TCR beta chain turned up a few times. The responders that had proliferated, CFSE-low CD3+CD4+ and CD3+CD8+ cells, were sorted after the reaction. There are 14 residues in the CDR3. In germline, CDR1 is SGHRS, CDR2 YFSETQ. Trimming pared 0 bases from V and 3 bases from J, leaving 10 bases between. The sample comes from a study of graft-versus-host responses after intestinal transplantation. Study background: Transplant recipients had multivisceral, liver-intestinal, or isolated intestinal grafts. Tacrolimus plus steroids were given to all recipients for around three years, preceded by anti-thymocyte globulin induction. Study-wide points: Allografts of patients with graft-donor T cell macrochimerism showed high graft-versus-host to host-versus-graft clone ratios.

Measured with immunoSEQ multiplex PCR; TCRdb has only the in-frame clones, and not every one. The data show about 24,000 clones, about 40% seen once. The rearrangement uses TRBV5-1 and TRBJ2-7; D is possibly TRBD1 (5 bases). The TCR comes from a human patient who received an intestinal transplant. Material: alloreactive CD4+ T cells from a mixed lymphocyte reaction culture, obtained before intestinal transplant. Subset indicated: CFSE-low proliferating T cells sorted from approximately six-day pre-transplant mixed lymphocyte reaction (GvH or HvG direction). DNA for the CDR3: TGCGCCAGCAGCTTGGGACCCAGGGACTACGAGCAGTACTTC. This codes for CASSLGPRDYEQYF.